These 12 T cell receptor beta chains came from one sample sequenced in a study of cytomegalovirus exposure and HLA in healthy donors. PCR primers comprised 60 Vbeta and 13 Jbeta primers. Libraries were prepared by immunoSEQ multiplex PCR; TCRdb keeps only in-frame clonotypes and omits some of them. The sample gives about 95,000 clones, 75% to 85% of which show up once; approximately 10% is in the top ten. What was sequenced was PBMCs. The receptors were gathered from a man between 18 and 35 years old in good health and CMV-seropositive.

Turning to this clone: The same CDR3 arises from other DNA sequences in this sample as well. The genes are TRBV5-1 and TRBJ2-7; 10 bases map to TRBD2. Germline V gives CDR1 SGHRS, CDR2 YFSETQ. The CDR3 runs to 14 residues. The V gene end was trimmed by 0 bases and the J gene end by 3 bases; junction bases not matched to a gene: 0. The CDR3 coding sequence is TGCGCCAGCAGCTTGGCTAGCGGGGGCTACGAGCAGTACTTC. This sequence encodes CASSLASGGYEQYF.

CDR3 protein: CASSPGQGDIQYF. CDR3 nucleotide sequence: TGTGCCAGCAGCCCCGGACAGGGGGATATTCAGTACTTC. The chain joins TRBV5-4 to TRBJ2-4, with 10 bases matching TRBD1. Per germline, CDR1 SGHNT and CDR2 YYREEE (reference sequence). The CDR3 has 13 residues. V dropped 4 bases and J dropped 10; count of bases not matched to a gene: 5.

The gene calls are TRBV28 and TRBJ1-5; D perhaps matches TRBD1 (6 bases). CDR3 length equals 14 residues. Germline CDR1 is MDHEN and CDR2 is SYDVKM. The V end lost 5 bases, the J end lost 1 base, and 9 bases lay between the germline ends. The CDR3 here is CASSGTLSNQPQHF. CDR3 DNA sequence: TGTGCCAGCAGTGGGACATTAAGCAATCAGCCCCAGCATTTT.

The chain combines TRBV13 with TRBJ1-4; possible D gene TRBD1, 6 bases. CDR3 size: 18 residues. CDR1 and CDR2 from the germline V gene are PRHDT and FYEKMQ (reference sequence). Trimming shortened V by 2 bases and J by 0 bases, and 16 bases separated the two germline ends. This chain's CDR3 is CASSLLGDTPATNEKLFF. In DNA form, the CDR3 reads TGTGCCAGCAGCTTACTAGGGGACACCCCGGCAACTAATGAAAAACTGTTTTTT.

The chain carries TRBV6-5 and TRBJ1-2; D gene uncertain. This CDR3 spans 14 amino acids. From germline, CDR1 is MNHEY and CDR2 SVGAGI. V dropped 2 bases and J dropped 4 bases, with 11 bases sitting between them. The chain's CDR3 is CASSYGQATYGYTF. The CDR3 region has the DNA TGTGCCAGCAGTTACGGGCAGGCAACCTATGGCTACACCTTC.

CDR3 sequence reads: CAISAERGGTEAFF. CDR3 in DNA: TGTGCCATCAGTGCGGAGAGAGGGGGCACTGAAGCTTTCTTT. The rearrangement joins TRBV10-3 to TRBJ1-1; D is perhaps TRBD1 (6 bases). Germline V gives CDR1 ENHRY, CDR2 SYGVKD. The CDR3 runs 14 residues. V lost 4 bases and J lost 4, with 13 bases in between.

This chain connects TRBV5-1 to TRBJ1-1, with 7 bases aligning to TRBD1. CDR1 SGHRS and CDR2 YFSETQ come from the germline V gene. V gave up 3 bases and J gave up 5 bases; unmatched junction bases: 7. This CDR3 spans 14 amino acids. The CDR3 region is CASSSGTAITEAFF. CDR3 nucleotide sequence: TGCGCCAGCAGCTCCGGGACAGCTATTACTGAAGCTTTCTTT. Full variable domain (rest looked up from reference TRBV5-1 and TRBJ1-1): KAGVTQTPRYLIKTRGQQVTLSCSPISGHRSVSWYQQTPGQGLQFLFEYFSETQRNKGNFPGRFSGRQFSNSRSEMNVSTLELGDSALYLCASSSGTAITEAFFGQGTRLTVV.

V gene TRBV27 combines with J gene TRBJ2-1, with D tentatively TRBD1 (6 bases). This CDR3 has 16 amino acids. Between the trimmed V and J ends, which lost 6 bases and 2 bases, there was a span of 17 bases. The germline gives CDR1 MNHEY, CDR2 SMNVEV (reference sequence). CDR3 nucleotide sequence: TGTGCCAGCAGCCGAACCGGGACAAATACCTACAATGAGCAGTTCTTC. Its protein is CASSRTGTNTYNEQFF.

This clone came up a few times. The chain carries TRBV5-1 and TRBJ2-1, with a tentative D call TRBD2 (7 bases). The CDR3 runs to 15 residues. Germline-derived CDR1 and CDR2 are SGHRS and YFSETQ. Deletions cut 0 bases from V and 3 bases from J, with 10 bases between. This chain's CDR3 is CASSLEGGNYNEQFF. The CDR3 DNA is TGCGCCAGCAGCTTGGAGGGGGGGAACTACAATGAGCAGTTCTTC.

The V gene is TRBV9, the J gene TRBJ2-1; TRBD2 aligns across 7 bases. Germline V gene lookup returns CDR1 SGDLS and CDR2 YYNGEE. J lost 6 bases, V lost 3 bases, and 6 bases had no gene match. The CDR3 has 14 residues. Here the CDR3 DNA reads TGTGCCAGCAGCGGGCCCGGGACTACCAATGAGCAGTTCTTC. As protein: CASSGPGTTNEQFF.

V gene TRBV27 combines with J gene TRBJ2-5; 7 bases agree with TRBD1. Trimming cost V 3 bases and J 3 bases; bases outside gene matches: 4. This CDR3 is built from 14 residues. Germline lookup yields CDR1 MNHEY and CDR2 SMNVEV (reference sequence). The CDR3 reads CASSFQGDKETQYF. The CDR3 DNA follows: TGTGCCAGCAGTTTTCAGGGGGACAAAGAGACCCAGTACTTC.

The chain uses TRBV18 and TRBJ2-7; possibly TRBD2 for D (6 bases). The germline V gene has CDR1 KGHSH and CDR2 LQKENI. This CDR3 is built from 15 residues. With 2 bases removed from V and 0 bases from J, the gap between germline ends came to 11 bases. For the CDR3, the DNA is TGTGCCAGCTCACCAGGGACTGGTTACTCCTACGAGCAGTACTTC. Protein product: CASSPGTGYSYEQYF.